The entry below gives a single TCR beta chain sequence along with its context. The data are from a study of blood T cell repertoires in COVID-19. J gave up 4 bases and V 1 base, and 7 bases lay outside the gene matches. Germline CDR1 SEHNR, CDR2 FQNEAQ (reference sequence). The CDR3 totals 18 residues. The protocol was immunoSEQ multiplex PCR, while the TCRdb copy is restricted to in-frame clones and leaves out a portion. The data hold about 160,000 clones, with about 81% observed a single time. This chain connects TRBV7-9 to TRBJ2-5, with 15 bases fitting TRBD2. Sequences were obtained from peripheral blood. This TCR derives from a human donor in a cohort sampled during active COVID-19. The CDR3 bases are TGTGCCAGCAGCTTAGGGACTAGCGGGAGGGGGGCTGGAGAGACCCAGTACTTC. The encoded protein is CASSLGTSGRGAGETQYF.